This T cell receptor (beta chain) was captured by sequencing in a study of shared clonotypes between healthy human individuals. Study-level background: There were three CD4 naive, three CD4 memory, two CD8 naive and one CD8 memory plates per donor.

Profiled with immunoSEQ multiplex PCR; TCRdb holds only in-frame clones, not every one. The top ten hold 1.2% of the sample, which has some 1.4 million clones, 95% to 97% seen once. V was clipped by 8 bases and J by 5 bases; unmatched bases: 13. The CDR3 spans 16 residues. Per the germline V gene, CDR1 is SNHLY and CDR2 is FYNNEI. Negatively enriched CD4+ T cells were divided by CD45RA into naive and memory. This chain joins TRBV2 and TRBJ2-2; 8 nucleotides line up with TRBD2. The clonotype comes from a man aged 25-45 years in good health. Sequenced: naive CD4+ T cells sorted from blood. As to subset: CD45RA+ positively selected. The CDR3 loop reads CASSIQPGGVTGELFF. CDR3 nucleotides: TGTGCCAGCTCTATACAACCGGGAGGGGTAACCGGGGAGCTGTTTTTT.